This is a list of T cell receptor beta chains from one sample in a study of cytomegalovirus exposure and HLA in healthy donors. TCRdb's copy holds only in-frame clones and misses some; the assay was immunoSEQ multiplex PCR. The sample holds fewer than 150,000 clones; approximately 83% are singletons and the top ten take around 3.1%. The sample was PBMCs. These receptors were taken from a man aged 40-49 years in good health and CMV-seronegative. Both conserved end residues are trimmed from each CDR3. The order of the fields is CDR3 protein, J gene, clone size, V gene. Clone size is not always given. Where it is, it says once, few, many or a class for expanded clones.

CDR3: ASSSTRESTEAF
J: TRBJ1-1
size: .
V: TRBV13

CDR3: SVRGDVWETQY
J: TRBJ2-5
size: .
V: TRBV29-1

CDR3: ASSGGQGAWQPQH
J: TRBJ1-5
size: .
V: TRBV6-1

CDR3: ASSLAPTRNIQY
J: TRBJ2-4
size: .
V: TRBV11-2

CDR3: ASSQARGQGPGYT
J: TRBJ1-2
size: .
V: TRBV4-1

CDR3: AWSKDRVNQPQH
J: TRBJ1-5
size: .
V: TRBV30

CDR3: ASSLEGQSATDTQY
J: TRBJ2-3
size: few
V: TRBV5-1

CDR3: ATSRDSGSPQY
J: TRBJ2-3
size: .
V: TRBV15

CDR3: ASSPLSSAYNEQF
J: TRBJ2-1
size: .
V: TRBV18

CDR3: ASSLGGGRAEAF
J: TRBJ1-1
size: .
V: TRBV27

CDR3: ASSSGDRSSYEQY
J: TRBJ2-7
size: .
V: TRBV19

CDR3: ASSAGQNYGYT
J: TRBJ1-2
size: .
V: TRBV7-9

CDR3: ASSSLPLGRFTDTQY
J: TRBJ2-3
size: few
V: TRBV27

CDR3: AWGPIQETQY
J: TRBJ2-5
size: .
V: TRBV30

CDR3: AWFRGTNTEAF
J: TRBJ1-1
size: .
V: TRBV30

CDR3: ASSYLGGGRADTQY
J: TRBJ2-3
size: .
V: TRBV6-5

CDR3: ASSLDARNSEAF
J: TRBJ1-1
size: .
V: TRBV11-2

CDR3: ASSLRKANEQF
J: TRBJ2-1
size: .
V: TRBV7-9

CDR3: AISENPGQGGYEQY
J: TRBJ2-7
size: .
V: TRBV10-3

CDR3: AISEQNPNEKLF
J: TRBJ1-4
size: .
V: TRBV10-3

CDR3: ASSPASGFSTDTQY
J: TRBJ2-3
size: .
V: TRBV5-1

CDR3: ASSPETGNTEAF
J: TRBJ1-1
size: .
V: TRBV18

CDR3: ASSQWSSGPVPYEQY
J: TRBJ2-7
size: .
V: TRBV6-7

CDR3: ASSIDSRGRGAHEQY
J: TRBJ2-7
size: .
V: TRBV19

CDR3: ASSLALSGTGELF
J: TRBJ2-2
size: .
V: TRBV5-1

CDR3: ASSVGTTSETQY
J: TRBJ2-5
size: .
V: TRBV9

CDR3: ASSFYYGTVTDTQY
J: TRBJ2-3
size: .
V: TRBV5-7

CDR3: ASSLRGGDGTEAF
J: TRBJ1-1
size: once
V: TRBV7-9

CDR3: ASSLYTSGNTGELF
J: TRBJ2-2
size: .
V: TRBV5-1

CDR3: SAPRRIQY
J: TRBJ2-4
size: .
V: TRBV20-1

CDR3: SVGGGARANYGYT
J: TRBJ1-2
size: .
V: TRBV29-1

CDR3: ASSITGDRGYT
J: TRBJ1-2
size: .
V: TRBV19

CDR3: ASGWTGYSYTYNSPLH
J: TRBJ1-6
size: .
V: TRBV12-5

CDR3: ASSPERLGNQPQH
J: TRBJ1-5
size: .
V: TRBV18

CDR3: ASSFGGQNQPQH
J: TRBJ1-5
size: .
V: TRBV7-9

CDR3: ASSQELGWGPSAHYEQY
J: TRBJ2-7
size: .
V: TRBV14

CDR3: ASSITGGEGYT
J: TRBJ1-2
size: .
V: TRBV5-1

CDR3: ASSQKQFTGELF
J: TRBJ2-2
size: .
V: TRBV19

CDR3: ASRQGAEYGYT
J: TRBJ1-2
size: .
V: TRBV6-6

CDR3: ASSFQGNTEAF
J: TRBJ1-1
size: .
V: TRBV5-1

CDR3: ASRGQGLGGYT
J: TRBJ1-2
size: .
V: TRBV28

CDR3: ASSPTGSGGYT
J: TRBJ1-2
size: .
V: TRBV7-8

CDR3: AWSIAGGPYEQY
J: TRBJ2-7
size: .
V: TRBV30

CDR3: ASGVTVNTEAF
J: TRBJ1-1
size: .
V: TRBV5-4

CDR3: ASSPYGLATSSYEQY
J: TRBJ2-7
size: .
V: TRBV9

CDR3: ASSQPLKGQGPTQY
J: TRBJ2-5
size: .
V: TRBV4-1

CDR3: ASSIQSLAGGPFHYEQY
J: TRBJ2-7
size: once
V: TRBV19

CDR3: ATSPRPGATNEKLF
J: TRBJ1-4
size: .
V: TRBV15

CDR3: ASSPGRAQETQY
J: TRBJ2-5
size: .
V: TRBV18

CDR3: ASSATRGSPRSQPQH
J: TRBJ1-5
size: .
V: TRBV6-1

CDR3: ASAGGGLAAGEQF
J: TRBJ2-1
size: few
V: TRBV28

CDR3: ASSTAQETQY
J: TRBJ2-5
size: .
V: TRBV28

CDR3: AWSLGGGQNIQY
J: TRBJ2-4
size: .
V: TRBV30

CDR3: ASSSSQTSGRSYEQY
J: .
size: .
V: TRBV5-1

CDR3: ASSLLADRGSFYEQY
J: TRBJ2-7
size: .
V: TRBV28

CDR3: ASRDRADTGELF
J: TRBJ2-2
size: few
V: TRBV11-3

CDR3: AFSSGGPYEQY
J: TRBJ2-7
size: .
V: TRBV30

CDR3: ASSLARGGWNGYT
J: TRBJ1-2
size: .
V: TRBV7-9

CDR3: ASSIDSNYGYT
J: TRBJ1-2
size: .
V: TRBV19

CDR3: ASSPQGEGASGTDTQY
J: TRBJ2-3
size: once
V: TRBV4-3